These 23 T cell receptor beta chains were all obtained from the same sample, sequenced in a study of blood T cell repertoires in COVID-19. Measured with immunoSEQ multiplex PCR; TCRdb has only the in-frame clones, and not every one. This table holds roughly 400,000 clones, about 87% found once. Sequenced input: PBMCs or T cells enriched from blood (not recorded which). The receptors were gathered from a woman aged 45-65 years who had recovered from COVID-19.

This clone was seen only once. V usage is TRBV7-2 and J usage is TRBJ1-1, with TRBD1 identical over 9 bases. CDR1 and CDR2 (germline): SGHTA, FQGNSA. With 6 bases clipped from V and 4 bases from J, the junction kept 6 bases outside the gene matches. The CDR3 length is 14 residues. The CDR3 region has the DNA TGTGCCAGCAGGGAGACAGGGGGGTTCACTGAAGCTTTCTTT. Its protein product is CASRETGGFTEAFF.

The rearrangement uses TRBV7-2 and TRBJ1-2; possibly TRBD1 for D (5 bases). Germline lookup yields CDR1 SGHTA and CDR2 FQGNSA. V lost 5 bases, J lost 4 bases, and 11 bases lay in between. CDR3 length: 13 amino acids. The CDR3 DNA follows: TGTGCCAGCAGCCTAGGACATAGCTATGGCTACACCTTC. Amino acids: CASSLGHSYGYTF.

This chain uses TRBV7-9 with TRBJ2-7; 7 nucleotides line up with TRBD2. The germline V gene encodes CDR1 SEHNR and CDR2 FQNEAQ (reference sequence). V gave up 1 base and J gave up 6 bases; unmatched junction bases: 0. The CDR3 is made up of 12 amino acids. This CDR3 is CASSLGLAEQYF. As DNA, the CDR3 is TGTGCCAGCAGCTTAGGACTAGCCGAGCAGTACTTC.

The chain combines TRBV3-1 (or the pseudogene TRBV3-2) with TRBJ1-6; D uncertain. V was clipped by 4 bases and J by 7 bases, with 8 bases between them. Per germline, CDR1 LGHDT and CDR2 YNNKEL (reference sequence). This CDR3 has 13 residues. CDR3 sequence reads: CASSLMENSPLHF. The DNA for the CDR3 is TGTGCCAGCAGCCTCATGGAGAATTCACCCCTCCACTTT.

The J gene is TRBJ2-2, the V gene TRBV5-5; maybe TRBD2 (5 bases). With 1 base removed from V and 4 bases from J, the gap between germline ends came to 14 bases. Looked up from germline, CDR1 is SGHKS and CDR2 is YYEKEE (reference sequence). This CDR3 contains 16 residues. The CDR3 protein is CASSLSGWAGTGELFF. In DNA, the CDR3 is TGTGCCAGCAGCTTGAGTGGATGGGCGGGCACCGGGGAGCTGTTTTTT.

The sample holds one count of this clone. This rearrangement joins TRBV19 to TRBJ2-3; 11 nucleotides align to TRBD2. This CDR3 has 15 amino acids. Germline V CDR1 and CDR2: LNHDA, SQIVND (reference sequence). J was trimmed by 3 bases and V by 3 bases; bases with no gene match: 2. CDR3 sequence (DNA): TGTGCCAGTAGTATCCCTAGCGGGGGGACAGATACGCAGTATTTT. This codes for CASSIPSGGTDTQYF.

CDR3 nucleotide sequence: TGTGCCAGCAGCCAGGCGTATGAGGCCCTGAACACTGAAGCTTTCTTT. This codes for CASSQAYEALNTEAFF. V is TRBV6-2 or TRBV6-3 and J is TRBJ1-1, with D unresolved. Germline CDR1 and CDR2: MNHEY and SVGEGT. This CDR3 is built from 16 residues. Trimming removed 6 bases at V and 0 bases at J, with 17 bases between.

The J gene is TRBJ2-3, the V gene TRBV10-2; maybe TRBD2 (5 bases). Deletions cut 7 bases from V and 2 bases from J, with 13 bases between. The germline V gene encodes CDR1 WSHSY and CDR2 SAAADI. The CDR3 covers 14 residues. CDR3 nucleotide sequence: TGCGCCAGCAACCCTCAGGAGGCCACAGATACGCAGTATTTT. This translates into CASNPQEATDTQYF.

This chain links TRBV30 with TRBJ2-7, with 7 bases lining up with TRBD1. Germline loops: CDR1 GTSNPN, CDR2 SVGIG (reference sequence). The CDR3 consists of 13 residues. Germline trimming cut 6 bases from V and 2 bases from J; bases unmatched to any gene: 7. CDR3 sequence: CACRDRTTYEQYF. CDR3 DNA sequence: TGTGCCTGCCGGGACAGAACAACCTACGAGCAGTACTTC.

The chain is built from TRBV6-4 and TRBJ1-1; TRBD1 agrees at 8 bases. Unmatched junction bases numbered 7, after V lost 2 bases and J lost 5 bases. The CDR3 contains 15 residues. Germline V gene data show CDR1 as MRHNA and CDR2 as SNTAGT. In nucleotides, the CDR3 is TGTGCCAGCAGTGACCGGGCAGGGGGCAGAACTGAAGCTTTCTTT. Protein sequence: CASSDRAGGRTEAFF.

This chain connects TRBV5-1 to TRBJ1-1; D is undetermined. Per germline, CDR1 SGHRS and CDR2 YFSETQ. This CDR3 has 15 residues. Trimming stripped 4 bases from V and 8 bases from J, with 21 bases between. The CDR3 here is CASSQASGRFSEAFF. DNA of the CDR3: TGCGCCAGCAGCCAAGCTTCGGGGAGATTTTCAGAAGCTTTCTTT.

The rearrangement uses TRBV3-1 (or the pseudogene TRBV3-2) and TRBJ1-1; 8 bases map to TRBD1. With 4 bases clipped from V and 2 bases from J, the junction kept 6 bases outside the gene matches. This CDR3 is built from 15 residues. Germline V lookup: CDR1 LGHDT, CDR2 YNNKEL (reference sequence). The CDR3 is CASSLHQGANTEAFF. The CDR3 region has the DNA TGTGCCAGCAGCCTACACCAGGGGGCTAACACTGAAGCTTTCTTT.

The chain uses TRBV27 and TRBJ1-5, with a weak D call TRBD1 (6 bases). Looked up from germline, CDR1 is MNHEY and CDR2 is SMNVEV (reference sequence). The CDR3 is 16 residues long. The V and J ends lost 0 bases and 0 bases respectively, with 9 bases between them. CDR3 region: CASSLSGQISNQPQHF. CDR3 in DNA: TGTGCCAGCAGTTTATCCGGACAGATTAGCAATCAGCCCCAGCATTTT.

In this sample, this clone turned up a few times. CDR3 protein: CASSSFPEHTEAFF. DNA for the CDR3: TGTGCCAGCAGCTCCTTTCCGGAGCACACTGAAGCTTTCTTT. V usage is TRBV5-5 and J usage is TRBJ1-1; D unresolved. The V end lost 3 bases, the J end lost 3 bases, and 12 bases lay between the germline ends. The germline CDR1 and CDR2 sequences are SGHKS and YYEKEE (reference sequence). The CDR3 runs 14 residues.

The table lists this clone with a few counts. The chain employs TRBV6-5 and TRBJ1-1; tentative D call: TRBD1 (5 bases). V was cut by 6 bases and J by 1 base, with 9 bases left in between. Germline-derived CDR1 and CDR2 are MNHEY and SVGAGI. The CDR3 consists of 13 residues. CDR3 bases: TGTGCCAGCAGACCGCAGGGGAACACTGAAGCTTTCTTT. It is translated as CASRPQGNTEAFF.

The gene calls are TRBV4-1 and TRBJ2-7; 10 bases are a match to TRBD1. The trim removed 4 bases at V and 6 bases at J, leaving 9 bases unmatched. CDR1 MGHRA and CDR2 YSYEKL come from the germline V gene. The CDR3 spans 15 residues. The CDR3 sequence is CASSRGTGVWGEQYF. The DNA for the CDR3 is TGCGCCAGCAGCCGAGGGACAGGGGTGTGGGGCGAGCAGTACTTC.

The V and J genes are TRBV28 and TRBJ2-5, with 8 bases aligning to TRBD1. This CDR3 has 13 amino acids. The trim removed 6 bases at V and 2 bases at J, leaving 2 bases unmatched. CDR1 and CDR2 (germline): MDHEN, SYDVKM. The CDR3 DNA reads as TGTGCCAGCAGGCGGACAGGGCAAGAGACCCAGTACTTC. Its protein is CASRRTGQETQYF.

The genes are TRBV6-5 and TRBJ1-2; D uncertain. The CDR3 spans 14 residues. The V end lost 3 bases, the J end lost 6 bases, and 14 bases lay between the germline ends. CDR1 MNHEY and CDR2 SVGAGI come from the germline V gene. Here the CDR3 DNA reads TGTGCCAGCAGTTATCCAGACATGTTCCATGGCTACACCTTC. This codes for CASSYPDMFHGYTF.

This clone occurred once. This rearrangement joins TRBV28 to TRBJ1-2; D perhaps matches TRBD1 (5 bases). Trimming took off 3 bases at V and 8 bases at J, with 16 bases between the two ends. The germline gives CDR1 MDHEN, CDR2 SYDVKM. This CDR3 spans 14 amino acids. The CDR3 nucleotides read TGTGCCAGCAGTTTCTCCAGGGCATTTAGCGGCTACACCTTC. Its translation is CASSFSRAFSGYTF.

This chain connects TRBV20-1 to TRBJ2-1; the match to TRBD2 covers 8 bases. CDR3 length: 16 residues. Germline assignment: CDR1 DFQATT and CDR2 SNEGSKA (reference sequence). Trimming took 3 bases from V and 0 from J; bases not matched to a gene: 7. CDR3 sequence reads: CSASSGVTSSYNEQFF. As DNA, the CDR3 is TGCAGTGCTAGTAGCGGGGTTACCAGCTCCTACAATGAGCAGTTCTTC.

The rearrangement links TRBV15 to TRBJ1-2; TRBD1 might be the D (5 bases). Germline V gene lookup returns CDR1 LNHNV and CDR2 YYDKDF (reference sequence). The ends were cut back, 4 bases at V and 7 bases at J, with 22 bases in the middle. The CDR3 is 16 amino acids. As DNA, the CDR3 is TGTGCCACCAGCACCACTAGGTGGGGGGATCCTCCTGGCTACACCTTC. Protein sequence: CATSTTRWGDPPGYTF.

This chain links TRBV27 with TRBJ1-1; tentative D call: TRBD1 (5 bases). The V end was cut by 2 bases, the J end by 4 bases, with 11 bases between. This CDR3 has 14 amino acids. Germline V gene lookup returns CDR1 MNHEY and CDR2 SMNVEV (reference sequence). CDR3 nucleotide sequence: TGTGCCAGCAGTTTAAGTGACAGAATCACTGAAGCTTTCTTT. The encoded protein is CASSLSDRITEAFF.

The chain joins TRBV4-3 to TRBJ2-3, with 16 bases matching TRBD2. The germline gives CDR1 LGHNA, CDR2 YSLEER. V lost 3 bases, J lost 4 bases, and 10 bases stayed unmatched. The CDR3 has 19 residues. The CDR3 is CASSQPTGTSGGGADTQYF. The CDR3 DNA follows: TGCGCCAGCAGCCAGCCGACCGGGACTAGCGGGGGGGGAGCAGATACGCAGTATTTT.